This entry concerns a single T cell receptor (beta chain). The target antigen is unknown. The data were taken from a study of T cell responses to AZD1222 COVID-19 vaccine. Study results and caveats: Baseline antibody screening turned up just six or seven seropositive AZD1222 recipients.

Looked up from germline, CDR1 is SGHRS and CDR2 is YFSETQ. V shed 7 bases and J 4 bases; nucleotides not matched to a gene: 4. CDR3 size: 13 residues. Only in-frame clones appear in the TCRdb table, and some are missing; sequencing was by immunoSEQ multiplex PCR. The repertoire holds 73,000 or so clones, with more than 70% as singletons. This chain connects TRBV5-1 to TRBJ1-4; 7 bases fit TRBD1. This TCR was recovered from an adult in good health. The sequenced sample was peripheral blood, obtained on day 0 of AZD1222 vaccination. The DNA of the CDR3 is TGCGCCAGCCGAAGACAGGGTAATGAAAAACTGTTTTTT. This gives the protein CASRRQGNEKLFF.